Below, 20 T cell receptor beta chains from the same sample are listed, as sequenced in a study of blood T cells in healthy people across ages. Together with a sample-barcoded 5' primer, a J-beta primer mix was included in a second PCR lasting about 6 to 12 cycles. Each CDR3 protein gets one entry after TCRdb re-called the 5' RACE reads with MiXCR. Of hundreds of thousands of distinct CDR3 sequences listed, 56% are singletons. Material: blood. Receptors were obtained from a man aged 40-49 years in good health.

The chain uses TRBV6-5 and TRBJ1-2, with TRBD1 identical over 7 bases. The CDR3 is made up of 15 amino acids. Germline CDR1 reads MNHEY; CDR2 reads SVGAGI. V lost 4 bases, J lost 2 bases, and 7 bases stayed unmatched. CDR3 nucleotides: TGTGCCAGCAGTTCTCTTCAGACAGGGAACTATGGCTACACCTTC. It codes for CASSSLQTGNYGYTF.

This clonotype was found once. The chain couples TRBV16 to TRBJ1-2; D call uncertain. Germline CDR1 KGHSY, CDR2 FQNENV. There are 12 residues in the CDR3. V lost 3 bases and J lost 7, with 9 bases in between. The CDR3 sequence: CASSHQNSGYTF. The CDR3 coding sequence is TGTGCCAGCAGCCACCAGAATAGTGGCTACACCTTC.

This rearrangement joins TRBV7-9 to TRBJ2-5, with a tentative D call TRBD2 (5 bases). The germline gives CDR1 SEHNR, CDR2 FQNEAQ (reference sequence). The germline V and J ends were trimmed by 5 bases and 3 bases, with 19 bases remaining between them. CDR3 length equals 16 residues. CDR3 sequence: CASSPPRKIGEETQYF. The CDR3 DNA sequence: TGTGCCAGCAGCCCCCCCCGGAAAATCGGGGAAGAGACCCAGTACTTC.

V usage is TRBV21-1 and J usage is TRBJ2-4. TRBV21-1 is deemed a pseudogene. The CDR3 is made up of 13 amino acids. The CDR3 here is CASVGVAKNIQYF. The CDR3 bases are TGTGCCAGCGTGGGGGTAGCCAAAAACATTCAGTACTTC.

The genes are TRBV3-1 and TRBJ1-6, with D uncertain. V shed 0 bases and J shed 6 bases, with 9 bases lying between them. The CDR3 extends over 15 amino acids. CDR1 is LGHDT, CDR2 YNNKEL, per germline (reference sequence). The CDR3, as DNA: TGTGCCAGCAGCCAAGATCGACGGCGTAATTCACCCCTCCACTTT. This encodes CASSQDRRRNSPLHF.

This clonotype has more than one count but fewer than ten. The V gene is TRBV5-1, the J gene TRBJ2-7, with 7 bases lining up with TRBD2. Germline V CDR1 and CDR2: SGHRS, YFSETQ. The CDR3 spans 14 residues. The V and J ends lost 6 bases and 3 bases, in that order; junction bases with no gene match: 9. CDR3 residues: CASTIGGSVYEQYF. The CDR3 DNA sequence: TGCGCCAGCACCATCGGCGGGAGCGTCTACGAGCAGTACTTC. Filled out from reference TRBV5-1 and TRBJ2-7, the complete variable domain reads KAGVTQTPRYLIKTRGQQVTLSCSPISGHRSVSWYQQTPGQGLQFLFEYFSETQRNKGNFPGRFSGRQFSNSRSEMNVSTLELGDSALYLCASTIGGSVYEQYFGPGTRLTVT.

Only a few counts were recorded for this clonotype. The chain couples TRBV4-3 to TRBJ2-4, with D perhaps TRBD2 (6 bases). The J call is doubtful: the DNA matches TRBJ2-5 better. The CDR3 is 15 amino acids. From germline, CDR1 is LGHNA and CDR2 YSLEER. The chain's CDR3 is CASSQVLLAEATQYF. CDR3 sequence (DNA): TGCGCCAGCAGCCAAGTCCTACTAGCTGAGGCGACCCAGTACTTC.

J is TRBJ2-2 and V is TRBV29-1; tentative D call: TRBD1 (6 bases). V shed 4 bases and J shed 0 bases, with 12 bases lying between them. CDR1 is SQVTM and CDR2 is ANQGSEA in the germline V gene. This CDR3 region has 15 residues. The CDR3 loop reads CSVVVGDTNTGELFF. As DNA, the CDR3 is TGCAGCGTTGTAGTAGGGGACACGAACACCGGGGAGCTGTTTTTT.

This clonotype showed up just a few times. The rearrangement uses TRBV6-1 and TRBJ2-7; 9 bases are a match to TRBD1. Trimming removed 8 bases from V and 1 base from J; junction bases left unmatched: 6. Germline lookup yields CDR1 MNHNS and CDR2 SASEGT. The CDR3 extends over 14 amino acids. CDR3 nucleotide sequence: TGTGCCAGCTCGGACAGGGGACCTTCCTACGAGCAGTACTTC. It is translated as CASSDRGPSYEQYF.

This chain joins TRBV29-1 and TRBJ2-7; 9 positions match TRBD1. The CDR3 consists of 14 residues. The germline V gene has CDR1 SQVTM and CDR2 ANQGSEA. Trimming removed 2 bases from V and 7 bases from J; junction bases left unmatched: 9. The CDR3 DNA reads TGCAGCGTTGAACTGACAGGGGGGTCCGTGGAGCAGTACTTC. Translated, it gives CSVELTGGSVEQYF.

This clonotype was seen only a few times. The genes are TRBV6-5 and TRBJ2-5; 8 nucleotides agree with TRBD2. The CDR3 is made up of 13 amino acids. The trim removed 7 bases at V and 5 bases at J, leaving 6 bases unmatched. Germline V CDR1 and CDR2: MNHEY, SVGAGI. CDR3 nucleotides: TGTGCCAGCACGGGGGGGGTCCTGGAGACCCAGTACTTC. Encoded protein: CASTGGVLETQYF.

V and J are TRBV2 and TRBJ2-3; 9 bases are shared with TRBD2. In germline, CDR1 is SNHLY, CDR2 FYNNEI. Germline trimming cut 4 bases from V and 5 bases from J; bases unmatched to any gene: 7. This CDR3 is 15 amino acids long. The chain's CDR3 is CASSVPSGVRDTQYF. The CDR3 region has the DNA TGTGCCAGCAGTGTGCCTAGCGGGGTTAGAGATACGCAGTATTTT.

The chain carries TRBV12-3 or TRBV12-4 and TRBJ2-3, with TRBD2 identical over 8 bases. The CDR3 sequence is 16 residues long. With 7 bases clipped from V and 7 bases from J, the junction kept 16 bases outside the gene matches. The CDR3 DNA is TGTGCCAGCACCCATCGGGGGGGCGCCGGCCTCTATACGCAGTATTTT. It encodes CASTHRGGAGLYTQYF.

There are a few counts of this clonotype. The chain carries TRBV6-2 or TRBV6-3 and TRBJ2-7; D possibly corresponds to TRBD1 (6 bases). CDR3 length: 12 residues. The V gene's germline CDR1 is MNHEY and CDR2 SVGEGT. With 10 bases removed from V and 11 bases from J, the gap between germline ends came to 21 bases. CDR3 sequence (DNA): TGTGCCACCAAGACCACAGGGAAAATAGAGTACTTC. Amino acids: CATKTTGKIEYF.

The V and J genes are TRBV7-2 and TRBJ2-7; no reliable D call. V was clipped by 1 base and J by 3 bases, with 13 bases between them. This CDR3 has 15 residues. Germline V gene lookup returns CDR1 SGHTA and CDR2 FQGNSA. The CDR3 DNA follows: TGTGCCAGCAGCTTAGGTCCGGAGCCCATCTACGAGCAGTACTTC. This sequence encodes CASSLGPEPIYEQYF.

The J gene is TRBJ1-1, the V gene TRBV7-9; D is unresolved. The CDR3 totals 15 residues. Trimming removed 0 bases at V and 6 bases at J, with 14 bases between. The V gene's germline CDR1 is SEHNR and CDR2 FQNEAQ (reference sequence). DNA of the CDR3: TGTGCCAGCAGCTTAGCCCATTTACCGGGGTCTGAAGCTTTCTTT. Its translation is CASSLAHLPGSEAFF.

Comments on this clonotype: Since the CDR3 does not end with the conserved phenylalanine or tryptophan, this likely comes from a read error. The rearrangement uses TRBV6-4 and TRBJ2-5, with a tentative D call TRBD1 (5 bases). The CDR3 sequence is 14 residues long. Germline V gives CDR1 MRHNA, CDR2 SNTAGT. Trimming removed 4 bases at V and 3 bases at J, with 12 bases between. The CDR3 DNA reads as TGTGCCAGCAGTGTTATGGACAATAAAGAGACCCAGTACTCC. Translated: CASSVMDNKETQYS.

The chain links TRBV4-1 to TRBJ2-4; the match to TRBD2 covers 7 bases. The end of the DNA fits TRBJ2-7 better, so the J call may be wrong. The CDR3 sequence is 14 residues long. Per germline, CDR1 MGHRA and CDR2 YSYEKL. In nucleotides, the CDR3 is TGCGCCAGCAGCCAAGGGACTAGATTCGACGAGCAGTACTTC. Translated, it gives CASSQGTRFDEQYF.

This rearrangement joins TRBV7-9 to TRBJ2-1, with a possible D match to TRBD1 (6 bases). Trimming took 2 bases from V and 3 from J, leaving 20 bases between them. The germline V gene encodes CDR1 SEHNR and CDR2 FQNEAQ (reference sequence). This CDR3 has 18 amino acids. The CDR3 sequence: CASSLSSEAGVLYNEQFF. In DNA, the CDR3 is TGTGCCAGCAGCTTAAGTTCTGAGGCAGGGGTCCTCTACAATGAGCAGTTCTTC. Using reference TRBV7-9 and TRBJ2-1 for the parts outside the CDR3, the full variable domain is DTGVSQNPRHKITKRGQNVTFRCDPISEHNRLYWYRQTLGQGPEFLTYFQNEAQLEKSRLLSDRFSAERPKGSFSTLEIQRTEQGDSAMYLCASSLSSEAGVLYNEQFFGPGTRLTVL.

The chain links TRBV14 to TRBJ2-3; TRBD2 matches 13 bases. This CDR3 is built from 18 residues. Germline V gene lookup returns CDR1 SGHDN and CDR2 FVKESK. Trimming took 2 bases from V and 1 from J; bases not matched to a gene: 6. CDR3 sequence: CASSQLTSGRWGTDTQYF. CDR3 sequence (DNA): TGTGCCAGCAGCCAATTGACTAGCGGGAGGTGGGGCACAGATACGCAGTATTTT.